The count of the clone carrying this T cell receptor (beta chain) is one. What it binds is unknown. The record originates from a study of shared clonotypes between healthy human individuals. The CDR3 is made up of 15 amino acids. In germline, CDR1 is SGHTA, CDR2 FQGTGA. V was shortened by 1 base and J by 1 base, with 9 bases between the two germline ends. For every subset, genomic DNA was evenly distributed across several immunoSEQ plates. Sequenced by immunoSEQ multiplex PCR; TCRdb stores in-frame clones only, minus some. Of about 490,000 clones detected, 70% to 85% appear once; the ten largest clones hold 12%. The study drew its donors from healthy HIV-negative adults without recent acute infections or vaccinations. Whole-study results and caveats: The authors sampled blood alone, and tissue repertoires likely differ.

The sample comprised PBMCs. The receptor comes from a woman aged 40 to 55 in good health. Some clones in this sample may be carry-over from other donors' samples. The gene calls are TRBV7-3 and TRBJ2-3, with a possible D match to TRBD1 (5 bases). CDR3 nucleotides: TGTGCCAGCAGCTTAAGGGGCAGGGGCACAGATACGCAGTATTTT. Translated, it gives CASSLRGRGTDTQYF.